A single T cell receptor (beta chain) is shown here with its context. These data are taken from a study of blood T cell repertoires in COVID-19. Per the original data handling: Reference gene primer amplification gave nucleated cell count estimates. Here immunoSEQ multiplex PCR was the method, and the copy in TCRdb shows in-frame clones only, minus some. Clone size and V and J calls were adopted from that table, with D and trimming inferred from the DNA. The sample has roughly 140,000 clones; around nine tenths are singletons. This CDR3 has 15 amino acids. V lost 6 bases to trimming and J lost 7 bases, with 16 bases between them. Germline assignment: CDR1 LNHDA and CDR2 SQIVND (reference sequence).

The sequencing sample was made of peripheral blood. The chain recombines TRBV19 with TRBJ1-6; no definite D call. This TCR was recovered from a human donor in a cohort sampled during active COVID-19. In nucleotides, the CDR3 is TGTGCCAGTAGATCCTCCGGCAGGATGAATTCACCCCTCCACTTT. It is translated as CASRSSGRMNSPLHF.